A selection of T cell receptor beta chains follows, all from one sample in a study of T cell repertoires in cytomegalovirus infection. TCRdb ran MiXCR on the reads and lists one entry per CDR3 protein. The sample yields roughly 600,000 distinct CDR3 sequences, 20% to 25% seen once. Input material: CD8+ T cells from PBMCs. These receptors all stem from a human donor in good health (CMV status not recorded). Some clones in this sample may be carry-over from other donors' samples. Each CDR3 is given with its conserved first and last residue. The D gene is left open where the match is weak. Clone size, where shown, is once, few, many, or a class for clones that have expanded.

many,TRBV7-6,NA,TRBJ2-2,TGTGCCAGCAGCTCCACGGCATGGAACACCGGGGAGCTGTTTTTT,CASSSTAWNTGELFF
few,TRBV7-9,NA,TRBJ2-1,TGTGCCAGCAGTTATAACGTGGCGGGAATATCTACAACTGAGCAGTTCTTC,CASSYNVAGISTTEQFF
NA,TRBV29-1,NA,TRBJ2-3,TGCAGCGTTGAGGGGGCCGCAGGACCGGGAATGGCGCAGTATTTT,CSVEGAAGPGMAQYF
many,TRBV7-2,NA,TRBJ1-5,TGTGCCAGCAGCTTACGGAGTGCGGGGAATCAGCCCCAGCATTTT,CASSLRSAGNQPQHF
many,TRBV29-1,NA,TRBJ2-7,TGCAGCGTCGGACGGGCCTACGAGCAGTACTTC,CSVGRAYEQYF
NA,TRBV15,TRBD2,TRBJ2-3,TGTGCCACCAGCAGCACCGGGACTAGCGGGGCCAATAGCACAGATACGCAGTATTTT,CATSSTGTSGANSTDTQYF
NA,TRBV5-6,NA,TRBJ1-3,TGTGCCAGCAGCTTATGGTCCCGGGATGCCACCATATATTTT,CASSLWSRDATIYF
few,TRBV20-1,NA,TRBJ2-7,TGCAGTGCTAGACCTTTAGGGACAAACGAGCAGTACTTC,CSARPLGTNEQYF
NA,TRBV7-9,TRBD2,TRBJ2-5,TGTGCCAGCAGCCCCGGGGTAGCGGGGGGGCCGGAGACCCAGTACTTC,CASSPGVAGGPETQYF
few,TRBV29-1,TRBD1,TRBJ2-1,TGCAGCGTCCCTGGGACAGGATACAATGAGCAGTTCTTC,CSVPGTGYNEQFF
NA,TRBV7-2,NA,TRBJ1-1,TGTGCCAGCAGCTCCCTCACAGCCGGGATTCTTACTGAAGCTTTCTTT,CASSSLTAGILTEAFF
few,TRBV4-1,TRBD1,TRBJ2-7,TGCGCCAGCAGCCAAGGAGTCGGGACAGGGACCTACGAGCAGTACTTC,CASSQGVGTGTYEQYF
few,TRBV11-3,NA,TRBJ2-2,TGTGCCAGCAGCTTAGTCAACAGGAACACCGGGGAGCTGTTTTTT,CASSLVNRNTGELFF
many,TRBV7-2,TRBD1,TRBJ1-5,TGTGCCAGCAGCCCCGCCCGACAGGGAAGCAATCAGCCCCAGCATTTT,CASSPARQGSNQPQHF
few,TRBV29-1,NA,TRBJ2-1,TGCAGCGTTGAAGAGTGGGGCAATGAGCAGTTCTTC,CSVEEWGNEQFF
many,TRBV6-5,TRBD1,TRBJ2-7,TGTGCCAGCAGTTCCTCGCCGGGACAGTCCTACGAGCAGTACTTC,CASSSSPGQSYEQYF
NA,TRBV29-1,NA,TRBJ2-2,TGCAGCGTGAAGAGGCGTCAGGATGAGGGCGGGGAGCTGTTTTTT,CSVKRRQDEGGELFF
few,TRBV2,TRBD1,TRBJ2-7,TGTGCCAGCGGCGGGACAGGTCGCGAGCAGTACTTC,CASGGTGREQYF
NA,TRBV19,TRBD2,TRBJ2-2,TGTGCCACCCAGACTAGCGGGGGGGCGTACACCGGGGAGCTGTTTTTT,CATQTSGGAYTGELFF
few,TRBV7-9,NA,TRBJ1-1,TGTGCCAGCAGTAGGAATGAAGCTTTCTTT,CASSRNEAFF
NA,TRBV29-1,TRBD1,TRBJ2-7,TGCAGCGTTGAGGGGACAGGGGAATCCTACGAGCAGTACTTC,CSVEGTGESYEQYF
few,TRBV19,NA,TRBJ2-2,TGTGCCAGCCGGGCCACGTCCGGGACATCGGACGGGGAGCTGTTTTTT,CASRATSGTSDGELFF
few,TRBV6-2/TRBV6-3,NA,TRBJ2-1,TGTGCCAGCAGTTACTCGACTTCTGAGGCAGTAAGCTCCTACAATGAGCAGTTCTTC,CASSYSTSEAVSSYNEQFF
NA,TRBV12-3/TRBV12-4,TRBD2,TRBJ2-1,TGTGCCAGCAGTTTGGAACTAGCGGGGGGGGAGCAGTTCTTC,CASSLELAGGEQFF
NA,TRBV2,NA,TRBJ2-7,TGTGCCAGCAGTGAGGTATGGGACGGGGGCTACGAGCAGTACTTC,CASSEVWDGGYEQYF
NA,TRBV7-6,NA,TRBJ2-2,TGTGCCAGCAGCTTCAACAGGGTTCTCAATAACGCGAACACCGGGGAGCTGTTTTTT,CASSFNRVLNNANTGELFF
NA,TRBV5-1,NA,TRBJ2-5,TGCGCCAGCAGCTTGGCCACAGGGCCCACAGAGACCCAGTACTTC,CASSLATGPTETQYF
NA,TRBV29-1,NA,TRBJ1-2,TGCAGCGTTGAAGATAGCCCCCATTACACCTTC,CSVEDSPHYTF
NA,TRBV29-1,NA,TRBJ1-2,TGCAGCGTATTCGATGGCGGCGGCTACACCTTC,CSVFDGGGYTF
once,TRBV4-1,NA,TRBJ2-1,TGCGCCAGCAGCCAAGATAAGGCTTACAATGAGCAGTTCTTC,CASSQDKAYNEQFF
NA,TRBV25-1,NA,TRBJ2-1,TGTGCCAGCGTGACTAGTCGGGAGCAGTTCTTC,CASVTSREQFF
NA,TRBV7-9,TRBD1,TRBJ1-1,TGTGCCAGCAGCGACAGGGACAGGGCGAACACTGAAGCTTTCTTT,CASSDRDRANTEAFF
NA,TRBV6-2/TRBV6-3,NA,TRBJ1-1,TGTGCCACCAATTACAAGTTGAACACTGAAGCTTTCTTT,CATNYKLNTEAFF
once,TRBV5-6,NA,TRBJ1-4,TGTGTCAGCAGCTTCACTTCAACTAATGAAAAACTGTTTTTT,CVSSFTSTNEKLFF
few,TRBV4-2,TRBD1,TRBJ1-4,TGTGCCAGCAGCCCAACTTGGACAGGGGCTAATGAAAAACTGTTTTTT,CASSPTWTGANEKLFF
few,TRBV7-6,NA,TRBJ2-1,TGTGCCAGCAGCACCTCCGGAGCCGAAGGTAGAAATGAGCAGTTCTTC,CASSTSGAEGRNEQFF
NA,TRBV10-3,NA,TRBJ1-2,TGTGCCATCAGGGAGGGTGGCTACACCTTC,CAIREGGYTF
many,TRBV7-9,NA,TRBJ2-1,TGTGCCAGCTCCCCTTTCGGTAACGAGCAGTTCTTC,CASSPFGNEQFF
NA,TRBV20-1,NA,TRBJ2-3,TGCAGTGCTATAAATAGAGAAAGGGGGAGAGGAGATACGCAGTATTTT,CSAINRERGRGDTQYF
few,TRBV5-6,TRBD2,TRBJ2-1,TGTGCCAGCGGGCTAGCGGGGGGATCCTACAATGAGCAGTTCTTC,CASGLAGGSYNEQFF
NA,TRBV20-1,NA,TRBJ2-1,TGCAGCTTGACCCTTCTCTCCTACAATGAGCAGTTCTTC,CSLTLLSYNEQFF
many,TRBV19,TRBD1,TRBJ2-1,TGTGCCAGCCAGACAGGGGGTACCTACAATGAGCAGTTCTTC,CASQTGGTYNEQFF
few,TRBV7-3,TRBD1,TRBJ1-1,TGTGCCAGCAGCTTACCCATACACGGACAGGGAAGGACTGAAGCTTTCTTT,CASSLPIHGQGRTEAFF
few,TRBV4-1,TRBD1,TRBJ2-1,TGCGCCAGCAGCTTCAGGGGGCAAAATGAGCAGTTCTTC,CASSFRGQNEQFF
NA,TRBV5-1,NA,TRBJ2-7,TGCGCCAGCAGCCCCAATCGGGACGGCCTTCTCGAGCAGTACTTC,CASSPNRDGLLEQYF
few,TRBV5-1,NA,TRBJ2-1,TGCGCCAGCAGCTTTACGGACAGCTCCTACAATGAGCAGTTCTTC,CASSFTDSSYNEQFF
many,TRBV7-2,TRBD2,TRBJ2-1,TGTGCCAGCAGCAAAAGCGGGGATGAGCAGTTCTTC,CASSKSGDEQFF
few,TRBV15,TRBD1,TRBJ2-5,TGTGCCACCAGCAGGTACAGGGGGGAGCAAGAGACCCAGTACTTC,CATSRYRGEQETQYF
few,TRBV18,NA,TRBJ2-5,TGTGCCAGCTCACCAGGACGGCTTTCGGCGGGGGCCAAAGAGACCCAGTACTTC,CASSPGRLSAGAKETQYF
NA,TRBV4-2,TRBD1,TRBJ2-7,TGTGCCAGCAGCCAAACGGGACAGGGGACCTACGAGCAGTACTTC,CASSQTGQGTYEQYF
NA,TRBV6-8,NA,TRBJ2-6,TGTGCCAGCAGTGCTGGACACCCTACTTTCTCTGGGGCCAACGTCCTGACTTTC,CASSAGHPTFSGANVLTF